This T cell receptor beta chain was identified in a study of cytomegalovirus exposure and HLA in healthy donors. General study findings and limits: Whilst most TCR sequences proved rare, a subset of public TCRs occurred across many donors.

Turning to this clone: Its antigen remains unknown.

Amplification used 60 Vbeta primers and 13 Jbeta primers. Some clones are missing from TCRdb's copy, which holds only in-frame ones; the method was immunoSEQ multiplex PCR. The sample includes around 100,000 clones, more than 65% of them seen just once. The material sequenced was PBMCs. The sequence was obtained from a woman aged 18-35 years in good health and CMV-seropositive.

CDR3 DNA sequence: TGTGCTAGTGTTGACAGCGTCTCCTATAATTCACCCCTCCACTTT. This sequence encodes CASVDSVSYNSPLHF. This chain links TRBV12-5 with TRBJ1-6; possibly TRBD1 for D (5 bases). The CDR3 sequence is 15 residues long. CDR1 LGHNT and CDR2 FRNRAP come from the germline V gene. Trimming removed 7 bases from V and 0 bases from J, with 10 bases in between. Filled out from reference TRBV12-5 and TRBJ1-6, the complete variable domain reads DARVTQTPRHKVTEMGQEVTMRCQPILGHNTVFWYRQTMMQGLELLAYFRNRAPLDDSGMPKDRFSAEMPDATLATLKIQPSEPRDSAVYFCASVDSVSYNSPLHFGNGTRLTVT.